This T cell receptor (beta chain) is from a study of CD8+CD57+ T cells in acquired aplastic anemia. Overall study: Each DNA sample taken from sorted CD4+ and CD8+ cells came to 2.5 to 4 ug on average.

Investigators profiled TCR beta VDJ and CDR3 from genomic DNA template. TCRdb re-called the reads with MiXCR, one entry per CDR3 protein. This sample carries under 350,000 distinct CDR3 sequences, 45% to 65% of them seen once, and the ten largest clones take under 1.5%. This clonotype was detected ten times or more. As yet, its antigen is unknown. Patients included in sequencing had previously demonstrated CD8+CD57+ cell expansion by flow cytometry. All patients had severe acquired aplastic anemia. No therapy had been given to the patients at the time of blood sampling. Study-level points and caveats: Patients did not significantly differ from controls in CD8+ Simpson's diversity.

V gave up 4 bases and J gave up 4 bases, with 4 bases separating them. Per the germline V gene, CDR1 is SEHNR and CDR2 is FQNEAQ (reference sequence). The CDR3 is 12 residues long. The sequence was collected from a human donor with aplastic anemia. The chain combines TRBV7-9 with TRBJ1-4; no reliable D call. The sample taken for sequencing was sorted CD4+, CD8+, or CD8+CD57+ T cells (not recorded which) from PBMCs. The CDR3 nucleotides read TGTGCCAGCAGCTGGGGTAATGAAAAACTGTTTTTT. Translation: CASSWGNEKLFF.